This T cell receptor beta chain was profiled in a study of blood T cells in healthy people across ages (dated by TCRdb to between 2015 and 2017). In terms of the full investigation: In model experiments, roughly one uniquely barcoded TCR beta cDNA molecule per two T cells was captured by template switching. For two donors (one aged 18 to 30 and one aged 80 or older), the study analyzed two additional independent replicas of 1 million unique cDNA reads from the same blood draw. The donors were split into four age groups: young (average about 15 years), middle-aged (more than 35), aged (more than 55) and long-lived (under 85). To track age-related changes in TCR beta repertoire diversity, the study relied on deep sequencing normalized with unique cDNA molecular identifiers. Donors of different ages were randomly distributed across sequencing lanes to avoid experimental bias. General study outcomes and caveats: Estimates of total diversity from one million sequenced T cells were regarded as lower bounds and underestimates. Because the CMV infection status of the donors was unknown, age-related changes in expanded clonotypes may potentially have been confounded. Observed TCR beta diversity per million T cells fell roughly linearly with age, and a significant reduction was already apparent by age around 40. A strong correlation was found between observed TCR beta diversity and the percentage of naive T cells measured by flow cytometry. Since profiling was done on bulk unsorted PBMCs, naive and antigen-experienced compartments could not be conclusively compared. Compared with the aged group, the long-lived group had more naive CD4+ T cells, fewer expanded clones and increased TCR diversity, suggesting age selection.

The roughly 39 donors, aged about 6 to 100 years, were systemically healthy Caucasian individuals from Russia. Around 10 milliliters of peripheral blood were collected from each donor into EDTA-treated Vacutainer tubes. PBMCs were isolated by Ficoll-Paque density-gradient centrifugation, with at least 6 million obtained per sample. Total RNA was extracted from PBMCs with Trizol reagent, with at least 6 micrograms obtained per sample. Naive CD45RAhigh/CD27high T cell percentages were measured by flow cytometry on a PBMC aliquot from every donor. The library was obtained by 5' RACE. Sequencing used an Illumina HiSeq 2500. A second PCR of 7 to 11 cycles was run with a J-beta primer mix and a sample-barcoded 5' primer. A template-switch 5' adaptor carrying 12 random nucleotides introduced a unique molecular identifier onto each TCR beta cDNA molecule. At least 2.5 million CDR3-containing paired-end reads were obtained from each sample. First-strand cDNA synthesis was performed from all RNA using the Mint cDNA synthesis kit, with priming by a TRBC-specific oligonucleotide. After uracil-DNA glycosylase treatment, a first 18-cycle PCR used universal primers M1SS and BC2_uni_R on all cDNA. The authors' analysis ran thus. For normalization, 1 million high-quality reads, each with a distinct molecular identifier, were randomly selected from each sample. Instead of being binned into consensus sequences, reads with shared molecular identifiers were discarded. MiTCR, set to a Q25 quality threshold and the strictest error-elimination algorithm, was used for CDR3 identification, clonotype clustering and error correction. Lower-bound total TCR beta diversity was estimated with a nonparametric unseen species model using Euler transformation. TCRdb reanalyzed the raw reads on its own, using fastp at Q25 for trimming and MiXCR for clone calling, and kept in-frame beta chains. Each record represents a unique CDR3 protein, reported with the most common genes and DNA among its rows. Here the V and J calls rest on TCRdb's processing, not on the authors' analysis. The sample profile shows 550,000 to 750,000 distinct CDR3 sequences; under 25% of them were found once. Of the sample, 3% to 4% falls within the top ten clones.

Comment on this clonotype: What this receptor recognizes is not known. Base qualities are not recorded, but no much larger clone differs from it by a single base.

Its CDR3 holds 14 amino acids, cysteine through phenylalanine. Only CDR3 DNA remains: 42 bases, in frame from the first base. Looking up the germline V gene (reference sequence) yields CDR1 DFQATT and CDR2 SNEGSKA. The trim is 2 bases for V and 0 bases for J, with a gap of 11 bases between the germline ends. The TCR originated in a man in his 70s in good health. The rearranged chain carries TRBV20-1 and TRBJ2-7, and perhaps TRBD2 as D gene, on 5 matching bases. The sample consisted of blood. For the CDR3, the sequence is CSARPLRDSYEQYF. The DNA sequence follows: TGCAGTGCTAGACCACTTCGGGACTCCTACGAGCAGTACTTC.